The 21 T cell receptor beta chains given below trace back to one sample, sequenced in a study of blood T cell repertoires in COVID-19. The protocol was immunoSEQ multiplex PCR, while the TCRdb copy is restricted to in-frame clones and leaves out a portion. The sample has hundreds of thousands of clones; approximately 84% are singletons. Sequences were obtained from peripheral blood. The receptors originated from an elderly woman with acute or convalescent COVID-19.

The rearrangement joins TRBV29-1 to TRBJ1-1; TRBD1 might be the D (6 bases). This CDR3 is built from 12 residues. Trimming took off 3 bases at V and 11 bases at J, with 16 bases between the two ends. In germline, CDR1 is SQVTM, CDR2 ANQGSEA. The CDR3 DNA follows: TGCAGCGTTGAGTGGCCCAGGGGAAGGGCTTTCTTT. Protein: CSVEWPRGRAFF.

CDR3 region: CASSRYITGELFF. The CDR3 nucleotides read TGTGCCAGCAGCCGTTATATCACCGGGGAGCTGTTTTTT. The genes are TRBV7-3 and TRBJ2-2; the D is unclear. This CDR3 is 13 amino acids long. V lost 5 bases to trimming and J lost 4 bases, with 8 bases between them. Germline lookup yields CDR1 SGHTA and CDR2 FQGTGA.

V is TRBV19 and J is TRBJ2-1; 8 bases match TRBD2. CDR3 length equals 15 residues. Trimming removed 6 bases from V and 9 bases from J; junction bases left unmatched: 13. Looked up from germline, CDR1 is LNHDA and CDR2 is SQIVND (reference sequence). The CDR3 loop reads CASRQAGVSPGEQFF. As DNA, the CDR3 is TGTGCCAGTAGGCAAGCGGGGGTGAGCCCCGGTGAGCAGTTCTTC.

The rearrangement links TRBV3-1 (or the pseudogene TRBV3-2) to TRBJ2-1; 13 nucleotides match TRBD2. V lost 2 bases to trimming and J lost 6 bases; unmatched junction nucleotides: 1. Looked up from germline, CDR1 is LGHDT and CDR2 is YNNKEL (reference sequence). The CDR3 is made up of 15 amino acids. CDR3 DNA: TGTGCCAGCAGCCAAACTAGCGGGGGGGGCAATGAGCAGTTCTTC. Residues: CASSQTSGGGNEQFF.

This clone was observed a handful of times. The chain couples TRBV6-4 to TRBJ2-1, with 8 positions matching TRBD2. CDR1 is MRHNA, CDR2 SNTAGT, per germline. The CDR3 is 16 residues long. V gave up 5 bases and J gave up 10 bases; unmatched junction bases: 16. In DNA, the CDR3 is TGTGCCAGCAGTCAAGGACTAGCCCCCCCTCAGGAAGAGCAGTTCTTC. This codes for CASSQGLAPPQEEQFF.

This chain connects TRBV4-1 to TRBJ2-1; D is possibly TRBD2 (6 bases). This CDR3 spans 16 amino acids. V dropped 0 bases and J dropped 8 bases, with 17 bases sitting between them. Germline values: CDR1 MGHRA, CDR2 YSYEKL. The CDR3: CASSQDGRDSDDEQFF. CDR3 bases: TGCGCCAGCAGCCAAGATGGTAGGGACTCTGACGATGAGCAGTTCTTC.

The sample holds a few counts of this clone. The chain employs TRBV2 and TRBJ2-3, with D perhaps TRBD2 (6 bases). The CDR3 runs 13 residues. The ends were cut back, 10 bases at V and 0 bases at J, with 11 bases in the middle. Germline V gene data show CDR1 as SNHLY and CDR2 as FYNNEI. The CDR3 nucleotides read TGTGCCATCTCGGAGGGTAGCACAGATACGCAGTATTTT. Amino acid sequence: CAISEGSTDTQYF.

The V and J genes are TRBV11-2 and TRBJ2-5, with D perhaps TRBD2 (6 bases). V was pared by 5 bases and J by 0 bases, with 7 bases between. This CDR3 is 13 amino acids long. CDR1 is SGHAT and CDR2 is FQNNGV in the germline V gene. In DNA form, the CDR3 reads TGTGCCAGCAGCCGGGGGTACCAAGAGACCCAGTACTTC. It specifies CASSRGYQETQYF.

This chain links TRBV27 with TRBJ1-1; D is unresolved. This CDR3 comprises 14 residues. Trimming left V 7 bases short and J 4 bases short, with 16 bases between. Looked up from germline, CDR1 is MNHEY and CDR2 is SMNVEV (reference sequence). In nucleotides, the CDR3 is TGTGCCAGCACCAAAATCCCCCCCGGCACTGAAGCTTTCTTT. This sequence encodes CASTKIPPGTEAFF.

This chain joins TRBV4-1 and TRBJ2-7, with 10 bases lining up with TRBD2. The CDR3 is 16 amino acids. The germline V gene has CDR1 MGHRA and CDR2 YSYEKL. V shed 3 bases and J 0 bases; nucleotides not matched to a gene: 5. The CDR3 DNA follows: TGCGCCAGCAGCCAGGCGTGGACTAGCGGCTCCTACGAGCAGTACTTC. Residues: CASSQAWTSGSYEQYF.

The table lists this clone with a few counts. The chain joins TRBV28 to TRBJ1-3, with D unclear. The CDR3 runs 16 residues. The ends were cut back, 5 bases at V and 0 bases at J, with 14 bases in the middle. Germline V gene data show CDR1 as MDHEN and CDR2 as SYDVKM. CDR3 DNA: TGTGCCAGCAGTCTCCCGGGTTTCTCCTCTGGAAACACCATATATTTT. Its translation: CASSLPGFSSGNTIYF.

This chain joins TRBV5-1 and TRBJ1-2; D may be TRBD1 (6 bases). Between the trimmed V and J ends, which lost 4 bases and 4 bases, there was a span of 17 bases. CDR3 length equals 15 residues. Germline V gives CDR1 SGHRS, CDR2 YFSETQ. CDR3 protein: CASSDGATGSYGYTF. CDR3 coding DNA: TGCGCCAGCAGCGATGGGGCAACAGGGTCCTATGGCTACACCTTC.

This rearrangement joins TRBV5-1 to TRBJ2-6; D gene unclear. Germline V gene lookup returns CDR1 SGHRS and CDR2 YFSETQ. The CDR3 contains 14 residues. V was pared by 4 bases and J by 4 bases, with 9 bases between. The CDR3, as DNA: TGCGCCAGCAGCCCTCCGGAGGGGGCCAACGTCCTGACTTTC. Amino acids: CASSPPEGANVLTF.

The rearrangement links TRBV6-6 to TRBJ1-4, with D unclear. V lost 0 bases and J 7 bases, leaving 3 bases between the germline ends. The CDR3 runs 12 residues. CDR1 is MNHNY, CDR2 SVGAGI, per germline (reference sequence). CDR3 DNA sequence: TGTGCCAGCAGTTACTCTAGTGAAAAACTGTTTTTT. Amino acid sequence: CASSYSSEKLFF.

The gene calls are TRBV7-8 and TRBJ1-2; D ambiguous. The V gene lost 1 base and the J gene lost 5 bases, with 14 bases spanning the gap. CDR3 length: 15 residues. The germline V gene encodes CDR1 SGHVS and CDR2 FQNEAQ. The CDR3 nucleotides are TGTGCCAGCAGCTTAGTACTGTCAGGCTCGTATGGCTACACCTTC. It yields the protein CASSLVLSGSYGYTF.

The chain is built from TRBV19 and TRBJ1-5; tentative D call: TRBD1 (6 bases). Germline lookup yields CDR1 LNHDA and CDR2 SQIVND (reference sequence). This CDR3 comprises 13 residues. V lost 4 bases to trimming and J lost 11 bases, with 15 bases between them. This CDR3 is CASSKGGKGAQHF. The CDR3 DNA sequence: TGTGCCAGTAGTAAAGGGGGTAAAGGGGCCCAGCATTTT.

The CDR3 spells CATGGSGNTIYF. For the CDR3, the DNA is TGTGCCACGGGGGGCTCTGGAAACACCATATATTTT. The chain employs TRBV3-1 (or the pseudogene TRBV3-2) and TRBJ1-3, with D possibly TRBD1 on 5 matching bases. In germline, CDR1 is LGHDT, CDR2 YNNKEL (reference sequence). Trimming removed 10 bases at V and 0 bases at J, with 7 bases between. The CDR3 has 12 amino acids.

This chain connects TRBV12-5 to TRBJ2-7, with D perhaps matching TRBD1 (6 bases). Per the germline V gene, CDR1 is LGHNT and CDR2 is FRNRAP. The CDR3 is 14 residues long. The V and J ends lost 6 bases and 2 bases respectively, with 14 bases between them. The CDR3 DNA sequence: TGTGCTAGTGGGGGACACCAACCCCCCTACGAGCAGTACTTC. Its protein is CASGGHQPPYEQYF. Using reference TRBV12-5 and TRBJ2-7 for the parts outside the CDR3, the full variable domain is DARVTQTPRHKVTEMGQEVTMRCQPILGHNTVFWYRQTMMQGLELLAYFRNRAPLDDSGMPKDRFSAEMPDATLATLKIQPSEPRDSAVYFCASGGHQPPYEQYFGPGTRLTVT.

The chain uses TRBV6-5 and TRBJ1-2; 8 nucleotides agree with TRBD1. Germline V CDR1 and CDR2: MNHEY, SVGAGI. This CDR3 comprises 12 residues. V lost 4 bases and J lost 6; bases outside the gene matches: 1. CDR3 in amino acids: CASSSRGHGYTF. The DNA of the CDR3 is TGTGCCAGCAGTTCCAGGGGGCATGGCTACACCTTC.

CDR3 region: CASSSTSGGAGREQYF. DNA for the CDR3: TGTGCCAGCTCATCTACTAGCGGGGGGGCCGGGCGCGAGCAGTACTTC. The chain links TRBV18 to TRBJ2-7; 13 positions agree with TRBD2. V was clipped by 5 bases and J by 6 bases; unmatched bases: 10. The CDR3 loop spans 16 amino acids. Germline loops: CDR1 KGHSH, CDR2 LQKENI.

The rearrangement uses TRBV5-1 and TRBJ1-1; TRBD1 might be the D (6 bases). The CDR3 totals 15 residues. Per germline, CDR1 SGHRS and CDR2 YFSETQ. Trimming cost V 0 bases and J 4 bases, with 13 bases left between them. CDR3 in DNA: TGCGCCAGCAGCTTGGATGCAGGGGTGGGCACTGAAGCTTTCTTT. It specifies CASSLDAGVGTEAFF.